This T cell receptor (beta chain) came from a study of cytomegalovirus exposure and HLA in healthy donors. Note on this clone: Its antigen remains unknown.

Germline CDR1 and CDR2: MGHRA and YSYEKL. The CDR3 is 14 residues long. Germline trimming cut 4 bases from V and 2 bases from J; bases unmatched to any gene: 5. In the PCR, 60 Vbeta and 13 Jbeta primers were used. Here immunoSEQ multiplex PCR was the method, and the copy in TCRdb shows in-frame clones only, minus some. The sample holds approximately 100,000 clones, roughly 80% seen once. Overall study results and limits: A few chains linked to CMV were shown in vitro to be specific for CMV antigens. Reports indicated that the classifier achieved high specificity and sensitivity in diagnosing cytomegalovirus status.

Sequenced input: PBMCs. The rearrangement uses TRBV4-1 and TRBJ2-7; 7 bases agree with TRBD2. This receptor was obtained from a woman aged 35 to 49 in good health and CMV-seronegative. This CDR3 reads CASSPREAAYEQYF. The CDR3 DNA is TGCGCCAGCAGCCCCCGGGAGGCCGCCTACGAGCAGTACTTC.